A selection of T cell receptor beta chains follows, all from one sample in a study of glioma-infiltrating T cells after dendritic cell vaccination. Assay: immunoSEQ multiplex PCR; the TCRdb copy retains only in-frame clones and omits some. The sample gives tens of thousands of clones, approximately 84% of which show up once; about 8% is in the top ten. The sequencing here drew on blood, taken before dendritic cell vaccination. All receptors derive from a human donor with glioblastoma. CDR3s include the opening cysteine and the closing phenylalanine or tryptophan. The order of the fields is CDR3 length, clone size, D gene, V gene, J gene, CDR3 protein, CDR3 DNA. A D gene is named only where the DNA matches it firmly. Size values are once, few and many counts, or a class for expanded clones, and some rows have none.

cdr3_length: 13
clone_size: NA
d_call: TRBD1
v_call: TRBV5-4
j_call: TRBJ2-7
cdr3_aa: CASEGDRGYEQYF
cdr3_nt: TGTGCCAGCGAGGGGGACAGGGGCTACGAGCAGTACTTC

cdr3_length: 18
clone_size: NA
d_call: TRBD2
v_call: TRBV7-3
j_call: TRBJ2-1
cdr3_aa: CASSLNRLTSGGVGEQFF
cdr3_nt: TGTGCCAGCAGCTTAAACCGGTTGACTAGCGGGGGGGTAGGTGAGCAGTTCTTC

cdr3_length: 15
clone_size: NA
d_call: TRBD1
v_call: TRBV9
j_call: TRBJ1-3
cdr3_aa: CASSPDRASGNTIYF
cdr3_nt: TGTGCCAGCAGCCCCGACAGGGCCTCTGGAAACACCATATATTTT

cdr3_length: 15
clone_size: NA
d_call: TRBD2
v_call: TRBV7-7
j_call: TRBJ2-5
cdr3_aa: CASGILAGARETQYF
cdr3_nt: TGTGCTAGCGGCATACTAGCGGGGGCAAGGGAGACCCAGTACTTC

cdr3_length: 17
clone_size: NA
d_call: TRBD1
v_call: TRBV4-2
j_call: TRBJ1-6
cdr3_aa: CASSLQQGSSYNSPLHF
cdr3_nt: TGTGCCAGCAGCCTACAACAGGGGAGCTCCTATAATTCACCCCTCCACTTT

cdr3_length: 14
clone_size: NA
d_call: NA
v_call: TRBV6-5
j_call: TRBJ1-1
cdr3_aa: CASRPRPTNTEAFF
cdr3_nt: TGTGCCAGCAGACCGCGGCCGACGAACACTGAAGCTTTCTTT

cdr3_length: 15
clone_size: NA
d_call: TRBD2
v_call: TRBV7-2
j_call: TRBJ2-3
cdr3_aa: CASSWRGGKGDTQYF
cdr3_nt: TGTGCCAGCAGCTGGCGGGGGGGCAAGGGGGATACGCAGTATTTT

cdr3_length: 13
clone_size: NA
d_call: TRBD2
v_call: TRBV7-9
j_call: TRBJ2-1
cdr3_aa: CASSLTSGGEQFF
cdr3_nt: TGTGCCAGCAGCTTGACTAGCGGTGGGGAGCAGTTCTTC

cdr3_length: 15
clone_size: NA
d_call: TRBD1
v_call: TRBV7-3
j_call: TRBJ2-1
cdr3_aa: CASSSRDRVGNEQFF
cdr3_nt: TGTGCCAGCAGCTCTCGGGACAGGGTAGGGAATGAGCAGTTCTTC

cdr3_length: 19
clone_size: once
d_call: TRBD2
v_call: TRBV9
j_call: TRBJ2-2
cdr3_aa: CASSVGLAGGVPNTGELFF
cdr3_nt: TGTGCCAGCAGCGTAGGGCTAGCGGGCGGTGTTCCGAACACCGGGGAGCTGTTTTTT

cdr3_length: 16
clone_size: NA
d_call: NA
v_call: TRBV11-3
j_call: TRBJ2-5
cdr3_aa: CASSLDDWRGQETQYF
cdr3_nt: TGTGCCAGCAGCTTAGATGACTGGCGGGGCCAAGAGACCCAGTACTTC

cdr3_length: 15
clone_size: NA
d_call: TRBD2
v_call: TRBV6-5
j_call: TRBJ2-3
cdr3_aa: CASRLLAADTDTQYF
cdr3_nt: TGTGCCAGCAGGCTACTAGCGGCCGACACAGATACGCAGTATTTT

cdr3_length: 13
clone_size: NA
d_call: NA
v_call: TRBV6-5
j_call: TRBJ1-2
cdr3_aa: CASYIPSENGYTF
cdr3_nt: TGTGCCAGTTACATCCCCTCGGAGAATGGCTACACCTTC

cdr3_length: 16
clone_size: few
d_call: NA
v_call: TRBV7-9
j_call: TRBJ2-5
cdr3_aa: CASSFGRGEQRETQYF
cdr3_nt: TGTGCCAGCAGCTTCGGTCGCGGGGAGCAAAGGGAGACCCAGTACTTC

cdr3_length: 14
clone_size: NA
d_call: NA
v_call: TRBV5-1
j_call: TRBJ1-6
cdr3_aa: CASSLDRANSPLHF
cdr3_nt: TGCGCCAGCAGCTTGGACAGGGCAAATTCACCCCTCCACTTT

cdr3_length: 14
clone_size: once
d_call: TRBD2
v_call: TRBV27
j_call: TRBJ2-1
cdr3_aa: CASSPGLGVNEQFF
cdr3_nt: TGTGCCAGCAGTCCGGGACTAGGAGTCAATGAGCAGTTCTTC

cdr3_length: 15
clone_size: NA
d_call: NA
v_call: TRBV7-3
j_call: TRBJ2-7
cdr3_aa: CASSLGGGSSYEQYF
cdr3_nt: TGTGCCAGCAGCTTAGGGGGGGGCTCCTCCTACGAGCAGTACTTC

cdr3_length: 13
clone_size: few
d_call: NA
v_call: TRBV4-2
j_call: TRBJ2-7
cdr3_aa: CASSYEQGYEQYF
cdr3_nt: TGTGCCAGCAGCTATGAACAGGGCTACGAGCAGTACTTC

cdr3_length: 13
clone_size: NA
d_call: NA
v_call: TRBV29-1
j_call: TRBJ1-3
cdr3_aa: CSVVEGGGNTIYF
cdr3_nt: TGCAGCGTCGTGGAAGGGGGAGGAAACACCATATATTTT

cdr3_length: 15
clone_size: few
d_call: TRBD1
v_call: TRBV4-3
j_call: TRBJ1-2
cdr3_aa: CASSRLDRVDYGYTF
cdr3_nt: TGCGCCAGCAGCCGGTTGGACAGGGTAGACTATGGCTACACCTTC

cdr3_length: 13
clone_size: NA
d_call: NA
v_call: TRBV7-2
j_call: TRBJ2-7
cdr3_aa: CASSLAQNYEQYF
cdr3_nt: TGTGCCAGCAGCTTAGCCCAGAACTACGAGCAGTACTTC

cdr3_length: 15
clone_size: NA
d_call: TRBD1
v_call: TRBV18
j_call: TRBJ1-6
cdr3_aa: CASSPPGQDNSPLHF
cdr3_nt: TGTGCCAGCTCACCACCGGGACAGGATAATTCACCCCTCCACTTT

cdr3_length: 12
clone_size: NA
d_call: NA
v_call: TRBV6-4
j_call: TRBJ2-7
cdr3_aa: CASMEETYEQYF
cdr3_nt: TGTGCCAGCATGGAGGAGACCTACGAGCAGTACTTC

cdr3_length: 15
clone_size: few
d_call: NA
v_call: TRBV28
j_call: TRBJ1-5
cdr3_aa: CASSLGQINNQPQHF
cdr3_nt: TGTGCCAGCAGTTTAGGACAGATCAACAATCAGCCCCAGCATTTT

cdr3_length: 13
clone_size: NA
d_call: NA
v_call: TRBV18
j_call: TRBJ1-1
cdr3_aa: CASSATRGFEAFF
cdr3_nt: TGTGCCAGCTCAGCAACGCGGGGCTTTGAAGCTTTCTTT

cdr3_length: 15
clone_size: NA
d_call: TRBD1
v_call: TRBV25-1
j_call: TRBJ1-2
cdr3_aa: CASSHSRTGGYGYTF
cdr3_nt: TGTGCCAGCAGTCATTCCCGGACAGGGGGCTATGGCTACACCTTC

cdr3_length: 16
clone_size: NA
d_call: NA
v_call: TRBV5-1
j_call: TRBJ2-7
cdr3_aa: CASSPGGVTGDYEQYF
cdr3_nt: TGCGCCAGCAGCCCCGGGGGGGTAACAGGGGACTACGAGCAGTACTTC

cdr3_length: 14
clone_size: NA
d_call: NA
v_call: TRBV6-1
j_call: TRBJ2-7
cdr3_aa: CASSGNRGVYEQYF
cdr3_nt: TGTGCCAGCAGTGGGAACCGGGGTGTATACGAGCAGTACTTC

cdr3_length: 17
clone_size: NA
d_call: NA
v_call: TRBV7-9
j_call: TRBJ1-2
cdr3_aa: CASSLGTGRRTNYGYTF
cdr3_nt: TGTGCCAGCAGCTTAGGTACAGGGCGGCGAACTAACTATGGCTACACCTTC

cdr3_length: 13
clone_size: NA
d_call: TRBD1
v_call: TRBV7-9
j_call: TRBJ2-7
cdr3_aa: CASSLNRGPEQYF
cdr3_nt: TGTGCCAGCAGCTTAAACAGGGGGCCCGAGCAGTACTTC

cdr3_length: 16
clone_size: NA
d_call: TRBD2
v_call: TRBV7-2
j_call: TRBJ2-5
cdr3_aa: CASSPIAGGVQETQYF
cdr3_nt: TGTGCCAGCAGCCCCATAGCGGGGGGTGTCCAAGAGACCCAGTACTTC

cdr3_length: 16
clone_size: NA
d_call: NA
v_call: TRBV4-2
j_call: TRBJ2-5
cdr3_aa: CASSQGGAGAGETQYF
cdr3_nt: TGTGCCAGCAGCCAAGGTGGGGCGGGGGCGGGAGAGACCCAGTACTTC

cdr3_length: 14
clone_size: NA
d_call: NA
v_call: TRBV7-2
j_call: TRBJ1-3
cdr3_aa: CASSPRTERNTIYF
cdr3_nt: TGTGCCAGCAGCCCTCGGACAGAAAGAAACACCATATATTTT

cdr3_length: 15
clone_size: NA
d_call: NA
v_call: TRBV2
j_call: TRBJ1-1
cdr3_aa: CASSSRLGSNTEAFF
cdr3_nt: TGTGCCAGCAGTAGTCGCCTTGGCTCAAACACTGAAGCTTTCTTT

cdr3_length: 14
clone_size: NA
d_call: NA
v_call: TRBV2
j_call: TRBJ2-1
cdr3_aa: CASRGRFSHHEQFF
cdr3_nt: TGTGCCAGCCGAGGGCGCTTCTCTCATCATGAGCAGTTCTTC

cdr3_length: 18
clone_size: few
d_call: NA
v_call: TRBV7-2
j_call: TRBJ2-2
cdr3_aa: CASSLGLTGYLGTGELFF
cdr3_nt: TGTGCCAGCAGCTTGGGGTTAACAGGGTACTTGGGCACCGGGGAGCTGTTTTTT

cdr3_length: 16
clone_size: NA
d_call: NA
v_call: TRBV7-6
j_call: TRBJ2-5
cdr3_aa: CASSPRGGGYQETQYF
cdr3_nt: TGTGCCAGCAGCCCTAGGGGAGGGGGTTACCAAGAGACCCAGTACTTC

cdr3_length: 15
clone_size: NA
d_call: NA
v_call: TRBV5-1
j_call: TRBJ2-5
cdr3_aa: CASGPSRGGQETQYF
cdr3_nt: TGCGCCAGCGGCCCCTCTCGGGGAGGCCAAGAGACCCAGTACTTC

cdr3_length: 15
clone_size: few
d_call: TRBD2
v_call: TRBV9
j_call: TRBJ2-5
cdr3_aa: CASSVGAGVRETQYF
cdr3_nt: TGTGCCAGCAGCGTAGGGGCGGGGGTCAGGGAGACCCAGTACTTC

cdr3_length: 15
clone_size: NA
d_call: NA
v_call: TRBV5-1
j_call: TRBJ2-5
cdr3_aa: CASSLRLRGGETQYF
cdr3_nt: TGCGCCAGCAGCTTGCGGCTTCGAGGTGGAGAGACCCAGTACTTC

cdr3_length: 15
clone_size: NA
d_call: NA
v_call: TRBV25-1
j_call: TRBJ2-5
cdr3_aa: CASSAGEGSSETQYF
cdr3_nt: TGTGCCAGCAGTGCCGGAGAGGGCAGTTCGGAGACCCAGTACTTC

cdr3_length: 15
clone_size: NA
d_call: TRBD1
v_call: TRBV7-9
j_call: TRBJ1-6
cdr3_aa: CASSSQGGGNSPLHF
cdr3_nt: TGTGCCAGCAGCTCACAGGGGGGCGGGAATTCACCCCTCCACTTT

cdr3_length: 18
clone_size: NA
d_call: TRBD2
v_call: TRBV18
j_call: TRBJ2-3
cdr3_aa: CASSPVRAGGPPTDTQYF
cdr3_nt: TGTGCCAGCTCACCCGTGCGAGCGGGGGGCCCCCCCACAGATACGCAGTATTTT

cdr3_length: 18
clone_size: NA
d_call: NA
v_call: TRBV15
j_call: TRBJ1-3
cdr3_aa: CATSRDPGHLSSGNTIYF
cdr3_nt: TGTGCCACCAGCAGAGATCCGGGACACCTTAGCTCTGGAAACACCATATATTTT

cdr3_length: 16
clone_size: NA
d_call: TRBD1
v_call: TRBV27
j_call: TRBJ1-2
cdr3_aa: CASSTWTGGASYGYTF
cdr3_nt: TGTGCCAGCTCTACCTGGACAGGGGGCGCGAGCTATGGCTACACCTTC

cdr3_length: 13
clone_size: once
d_call: NA
v_call: TRBV18
j_call: TRBJ2-7
cdr3_aa: CASSPFPTYEQYF
cdr3_nt: TGTGCCAGCTCACCATTTCCCACCTACGAGCAGTACTTC

cdr3_length: 15
clone_size: NA
d_call: NA
v_call: TRBV28
j_call: TRBJ1-5
cdr3_aa: CASSYPDTAGQPQHF
cdr3_nt: TGTGCCAGCAGTTATCCCGACACGGCGGGGCAGCCCCAGCATTTT

cdr3_length: 15
clone_size: NA
d_call: TRBD2
v_call: TRBV7-2
j_call: TRBJ2-2
cdr3_aa: CASSLGGTSGSRLFF
cdr3_nt: TGTGCCAGCAGCTTAGGCGGGACTAGCGGGTCGCGGCTGTTTTTT